A single sample is the source of the 10 T cell receptor beta chains below, sequenced in a study of OX40 agonist ivuxolimab in advanced cancers. The repertoire was sequenced with immunoSEQ multiplex PCR; TCRdb's copy has only in-frame clones and lacks some. The sample yields 5,100 or so clones, 50% to 70% seen once. Sequenced material: CD4+ or CD8+ T cells sorted from blood, taken in a trial of the OX40 agonist ivuxolimab. These receptors were taken from an adult with an advanced solid tumor such as melanoma, head and neck, liver or kidney cancer.

Notes on this clone: A much larger clone differs from this one at a single base, so this may be a read error. Other DNA sequences in the same sample also yield this CDR3. This chain connects TRBV7-3 to TRBJ1-1; a possible D gene is TRBD1 (5 bases). Germline V gene sequence: CDR1 SGHTA, CDR2 FQGTGA. The CDR3 extends over 15 amino acids. The CDR3 loop reads CASSLIGGGGTEAFF. For the CDR3, the DNA is TGCGCCAGCAGCTTAATTGGCGGCGGGGGCACTGAAGCTTTCTTT.

V gene TRBV10-2 combines with J gene TRBJ1-6; no clear D gene. The V gene lost 1 base and the J gene lost 4 bases, with 5 bases spanning the gap. The CDR3 is 14 residues long. Germline CDR1 WSHSY, CDR2 SAAADI. The chain's CDR3 is CASSEWQYNSPLHF. For the CDR3, the DNA is TGCGCCAGCAGTGAGTGGCAGTATAATTCACCCCTCCACTTT.

The gene calls are TRBV11-1 and TRBJ1-2, with D possibly matching TRBD1 (5 bases). The ends were cut back, 1 base at V and 4 bases at J, with 10 bases in the middle. CDR3 length: 14 amino acids. The germline gives CDR1 SGHAT, CDR2 FQDESV (reference sequence). For the CDR3, the DNA is TGTGCCAGCAGCTTAGAATTCGGGGCCTATGGCTACACCTTC. Its translation: CASSLEFGAYGYTF. The full variable domain, completed using reference TRBV11-1 and TRBJ1-2, is EAEVAQSPRYKITEKSQAVAFWCDPISGHATLYWYRQILGQGPELLVQFQDESVVDDSQLPKDRFSAERLKGVDSTLKIQPAELGDSAMYLCASSLEFGAYGYTFGSGTRLTVV.

The chain has TRBV4-1 and TRBJ1-6; TRBD1 matches at 7 bases. The CDR3 sequence is 14 residues long. V shed 4 bases, J shed 7 bases, and the junction held 4 bases outside the gene matches. Germline V lookup: CDR1 MGHRA, CDR2 YSYEKL. CDR3 in amino acids: CASSLGQENSPLHF. The CDR3 DNA sequence: TGCGCCAGCAGCCTCGGACAGGAGAATTCACCCCTCCACTTT.

This clone was found once. The V call is TRBV11-2, the J call TRBJ1-4; unclear D gene. This CDR3 is 16 amino acids long. Looked up from germline, CDR1 is SGHAT and CDR2 is FQNNGV. V lost 5 bases to trimming and J lost 8 bases, with 21 bases between them. The CDR3 protein is CASSGWEGRDKEKLFF. CDR3 in DNA: TGTGCCAGCAGCGGTTGGGAGGGTCGGGATAAGGAAAAACTGTTTTTT.

This clone has a handful of counts. The gene calls are TRBV7-8 and TRBJ2-1, with D tentatively TRBD2 (5 bases). The V end was cut by 1 base, the J end by 4 bases, with 11 bases between. This CDR3 region has 15 residues. Looked up from germline, CDR1 is SGHVS and CDR2 is FQNEAQ. The CDR3 region is CASSLERERYNEQFF. The CDR3 coding sequence is TGTGCCAGCAGCTTAGAACGGGAAAGATACAATGAGCAGTTCTTC.

This clone was detected only a few times. This rearrangement joins TRBV29-1 to TRBJ2-7; the D gene is possibly TRBD2 (5 bases). This CDR3 is 10 amino acids long. Germline lookup yields CDR1 SQVTM and CDR2 ANQGSEA. V lost 7 bases, J lost 6 bases, and 10 bases lay in between. The CDR3 sequence: CSATSTEQYF. The CDR3 DNA follows: TGCAGCGCCACTAGTACCGAGCAGTACTTC.

This rearrangement joins TRBV10-3 to TRBJ2-1, with 7 bases fitting TRBD1. Germline CDR1 ENHRY, CDR2 SYGVKD. V was clipped by 3 bases and J by 4 bases; unmatched bases: 3. The CDR3 length is 14 residues. CDR3 nucleotides: TGTGCCATCAGTGACAGGGGGTTTTACAATGAGCAGTTCTTC. Translating it yields CAISDRGFYNEQFF.

The chain is built from TRBV6-1 and TRBJ2-7; D is unresolved. The CDR3 covers 13 residues. Trimming shortened V by 2 bases and J by 6 bases, and 11 bases separated the two germline ends. Germline V lookup: CDR1 MNHNS, CDR2 SASEGT. CDR3 sequence: CASSEIRAGEQYF. CDR3 nucleotides: TGTGCCAGCAGTGAAATAAGGGCTGGCGAGCAGTACTTC.

The CDR3 DNA is TGTGCCAGTAGTATTCTGTGGGAGGCCCAAGAGACCCAGTACTTC. It encodes CASSILWEAQETQYF. The chain combines TRBV19 with TRBJ2-5, with D maybe TRBD2 (6 bases). Trimming removed 3 bases from V and 1 base from J, with 12 bases in between. The length of the CDR3 is 15 residues. CDR1 is LNHDA, CDR2 SQIVND, per germline (reference sequence).